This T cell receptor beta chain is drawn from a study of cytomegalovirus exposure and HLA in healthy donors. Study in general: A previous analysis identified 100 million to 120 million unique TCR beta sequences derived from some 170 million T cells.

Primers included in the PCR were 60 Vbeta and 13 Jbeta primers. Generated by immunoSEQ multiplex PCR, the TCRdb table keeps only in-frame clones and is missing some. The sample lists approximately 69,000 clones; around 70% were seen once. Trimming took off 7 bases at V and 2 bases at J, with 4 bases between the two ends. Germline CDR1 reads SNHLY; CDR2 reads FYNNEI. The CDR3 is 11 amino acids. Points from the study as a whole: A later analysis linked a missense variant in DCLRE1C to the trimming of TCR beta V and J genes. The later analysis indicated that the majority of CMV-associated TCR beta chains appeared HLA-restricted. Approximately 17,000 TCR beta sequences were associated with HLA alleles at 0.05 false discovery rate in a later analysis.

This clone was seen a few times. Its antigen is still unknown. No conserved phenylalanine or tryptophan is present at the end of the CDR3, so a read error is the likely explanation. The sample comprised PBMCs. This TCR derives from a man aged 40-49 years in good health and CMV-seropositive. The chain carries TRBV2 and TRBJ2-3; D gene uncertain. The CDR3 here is CASTSTDTQYV. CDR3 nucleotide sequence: TGTGCCAGCACATCCACAGATACGCAGTATGTT.